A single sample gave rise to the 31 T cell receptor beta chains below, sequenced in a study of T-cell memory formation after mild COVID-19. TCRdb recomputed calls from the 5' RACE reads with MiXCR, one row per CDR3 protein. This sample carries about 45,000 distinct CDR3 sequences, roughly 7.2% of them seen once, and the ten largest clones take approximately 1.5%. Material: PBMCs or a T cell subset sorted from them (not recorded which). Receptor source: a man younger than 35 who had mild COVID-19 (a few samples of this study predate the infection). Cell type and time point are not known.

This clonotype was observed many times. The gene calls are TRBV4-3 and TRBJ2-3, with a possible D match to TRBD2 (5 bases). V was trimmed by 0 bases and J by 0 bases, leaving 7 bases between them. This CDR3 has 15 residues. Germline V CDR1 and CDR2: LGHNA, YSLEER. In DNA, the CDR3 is TGCGCCAGCAGCCAAGAAACGGGGAGCACAGATACGCAGTATTTT. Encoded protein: CASSQETGSTDTQYF.

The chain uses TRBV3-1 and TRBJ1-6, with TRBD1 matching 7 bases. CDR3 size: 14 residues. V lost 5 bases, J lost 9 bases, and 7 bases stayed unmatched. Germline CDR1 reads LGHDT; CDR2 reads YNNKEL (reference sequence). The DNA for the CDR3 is TGTGCCAGCAGCACTCGGGACAGCATTTCACCCCTCCACTTT. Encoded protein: CASSTRDSISPLHF.

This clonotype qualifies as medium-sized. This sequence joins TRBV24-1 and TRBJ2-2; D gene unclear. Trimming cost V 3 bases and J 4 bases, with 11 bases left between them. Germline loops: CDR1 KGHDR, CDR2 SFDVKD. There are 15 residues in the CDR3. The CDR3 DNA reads TGTGCCACCAGTGATAGGACCGAACCCACCGGGGAGCTGTTTTTT. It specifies CATSDRTEPTGELFF.

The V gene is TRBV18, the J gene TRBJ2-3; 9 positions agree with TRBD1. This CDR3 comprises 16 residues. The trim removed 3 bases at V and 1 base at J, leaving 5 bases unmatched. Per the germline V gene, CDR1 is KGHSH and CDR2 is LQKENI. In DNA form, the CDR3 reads TGTGCCAGCTCACCCCCGGGACAGGGTGGCACAGATACGCAGTATTTT. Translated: CASSPPGQGGTDTQYF.

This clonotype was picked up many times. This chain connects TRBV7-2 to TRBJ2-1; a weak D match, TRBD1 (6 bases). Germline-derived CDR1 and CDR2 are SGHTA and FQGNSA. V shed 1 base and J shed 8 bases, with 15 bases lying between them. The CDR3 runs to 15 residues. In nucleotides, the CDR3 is TGTGCCAGCAGCTTAGGTCGGGGACAACTCGATGAGCAGTTCTTC. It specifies CASSLGRGQLDEQFF.

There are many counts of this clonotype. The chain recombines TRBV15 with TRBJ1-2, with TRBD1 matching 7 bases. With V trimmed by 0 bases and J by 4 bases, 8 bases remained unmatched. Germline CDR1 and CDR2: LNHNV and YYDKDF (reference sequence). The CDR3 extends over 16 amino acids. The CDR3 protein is CATSRDFGQAAYGYTF. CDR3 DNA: TGTGCCACCAGCAGAGACTTTGGACAGGCTGCCTATGGCTACACCTTC.

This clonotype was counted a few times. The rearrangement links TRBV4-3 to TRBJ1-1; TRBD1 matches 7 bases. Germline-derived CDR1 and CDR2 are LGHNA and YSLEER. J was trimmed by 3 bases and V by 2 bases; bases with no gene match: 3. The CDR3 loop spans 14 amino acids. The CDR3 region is CASSQQGGDTEAFF. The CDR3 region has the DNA TGCGCCAGCAGCCAACAGGGGGGGGACACTGAAGCTTTCTTT.

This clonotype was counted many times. This chain's CDR3 is CASSLDRPAPKNIQYF. The CDR3 region has the DNA TGCGCCAGCAGCTTGGACAGACCAGCTCCCAAAAACATTCAGTACTTC. The chain is built from TRBV5-1 and TRBJ2-4; no firm D call. Germline values: CDR1 SGHRS, CDR2 YFSETQ. The CDR3 extends over 16 amino acids. With 0 bases removed from V and 2 bases from J, the gap between germline ends came to 12 bases. Full variable domain (outside the CDR3, taken from reference TRBV5-1 and TRBJ2-4): KAGVTQTPRYLIKTRGQQVTLSCSPISGHRSVSWYQQTPGQGLQFLFEYFSETQRNKGNFPGRFSGRQFSNSRSEMNVSTLELGDSALYLCASSLDRPAPKNIQYFGAGTRLSVL.

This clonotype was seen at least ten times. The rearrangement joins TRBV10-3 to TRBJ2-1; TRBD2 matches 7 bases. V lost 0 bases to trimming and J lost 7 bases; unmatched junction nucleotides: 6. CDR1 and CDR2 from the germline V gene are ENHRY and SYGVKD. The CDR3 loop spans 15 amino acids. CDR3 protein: CAISESSAGRNEQFF. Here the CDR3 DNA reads TGTGCCATCAGTGAGTCATCAGCGGGGAGGAATGAGCAGTTCTTC.

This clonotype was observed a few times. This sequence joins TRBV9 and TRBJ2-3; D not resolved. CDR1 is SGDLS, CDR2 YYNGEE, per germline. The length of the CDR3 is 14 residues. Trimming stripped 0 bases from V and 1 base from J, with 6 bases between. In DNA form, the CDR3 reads TGTGCCAGCAGCGTAGTTTCGGGCACAGATACGCAGTATTTT. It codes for CASSVVSGTDTQYF.

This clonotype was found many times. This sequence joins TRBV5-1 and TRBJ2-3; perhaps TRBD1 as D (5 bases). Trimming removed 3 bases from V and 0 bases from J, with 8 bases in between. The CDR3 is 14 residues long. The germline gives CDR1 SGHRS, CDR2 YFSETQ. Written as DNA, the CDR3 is TGCGCCAGCAGCTCTCAGGGAAGCACAGATACGCAGTATTTT. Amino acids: CASSSQGSTDTQYF. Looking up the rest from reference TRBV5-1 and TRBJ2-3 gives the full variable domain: KAGVTQTPRYLIKTRGQQVTLSCSPISGHRSVSWYQQTPGQGLQFLFEYFSETQRNKGNFPGRFSGRQFSNSRSEMNVSTLELGDSALYLCASSSQGSTDTQYFGPGTRLTVL.

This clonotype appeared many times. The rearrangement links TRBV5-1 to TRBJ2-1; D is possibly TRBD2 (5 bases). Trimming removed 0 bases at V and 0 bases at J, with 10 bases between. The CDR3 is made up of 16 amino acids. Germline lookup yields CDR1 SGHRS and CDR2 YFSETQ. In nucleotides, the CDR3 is TGCGCCAGCAGCTTGGAGACGGGAAGCTCCTACAATGAGCAGTTCTTC. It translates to CASSLETGSSYNEQFF.

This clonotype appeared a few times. The CDR3 spells CASSEGGRGTEAFF. CDR3 coding DNA: TGTGCCAGCAGTGAAGGAGGCAGAGGTACTGAAGCTTTCTTT. The chain joins TRBV6-1 to TRBJ1-1; D gene uncertain. With 1 base removed from V and 5 bases from J, the gap between germline ends came to 11 bases. CDR3 length equals 14 residues. Germline V gene lookup returns CDR1 MNHNS and CDR2 SASEGT.

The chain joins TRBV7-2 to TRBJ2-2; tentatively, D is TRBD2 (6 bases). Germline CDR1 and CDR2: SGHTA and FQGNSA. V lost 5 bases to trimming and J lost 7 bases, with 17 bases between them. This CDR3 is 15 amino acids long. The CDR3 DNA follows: TGTGCCAGCAGCCTTGCGGGACTTGCACGCGGGGAGCTGTTTTTT. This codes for CASSLAGLARGELFF.

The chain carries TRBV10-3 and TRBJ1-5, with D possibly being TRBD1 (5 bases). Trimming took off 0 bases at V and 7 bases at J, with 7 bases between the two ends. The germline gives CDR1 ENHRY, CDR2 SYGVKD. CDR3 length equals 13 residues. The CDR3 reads CAISESRDQPQHF. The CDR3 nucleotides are TGTGCCATCAGTGAGTCCAGGGACCAGCCCCAGCATTTT.

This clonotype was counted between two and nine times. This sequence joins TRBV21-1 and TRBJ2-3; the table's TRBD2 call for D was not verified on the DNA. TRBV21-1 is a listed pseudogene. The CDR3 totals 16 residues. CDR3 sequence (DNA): TGTGCCAGCAGCAAAGTTAACATGGAGGATACAGATACGCAGTATTTT. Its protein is CASSKVNMEDTDTQYF.

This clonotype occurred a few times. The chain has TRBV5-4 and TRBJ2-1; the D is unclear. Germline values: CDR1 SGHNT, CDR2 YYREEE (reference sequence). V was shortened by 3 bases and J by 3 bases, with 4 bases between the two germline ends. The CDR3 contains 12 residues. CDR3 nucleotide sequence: TGTGCCAGCAGCTCCCTCTACAATGAGCAGTTCTTC. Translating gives CASSSLYNEQFF.

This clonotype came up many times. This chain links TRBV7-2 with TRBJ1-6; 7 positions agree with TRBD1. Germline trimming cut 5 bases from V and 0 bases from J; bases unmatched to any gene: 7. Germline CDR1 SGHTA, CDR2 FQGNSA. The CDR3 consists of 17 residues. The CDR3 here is CASSRDRLSSYNSPLHF. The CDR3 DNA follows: TGTGCCAGCAGCCGGGACAGATTAAGCTCCTATAATTCACCCCTCCACTTT.

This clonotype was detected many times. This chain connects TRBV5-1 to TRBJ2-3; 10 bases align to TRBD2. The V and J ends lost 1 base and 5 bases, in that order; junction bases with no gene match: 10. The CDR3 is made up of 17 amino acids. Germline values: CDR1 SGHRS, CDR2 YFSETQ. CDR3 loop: CASSLNPAGGYGDTQYF. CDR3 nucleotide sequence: TGCGCCAGCAGCTTGAATCCAGCGGGGGGGTATGGAGATACGCAGTATTTT.

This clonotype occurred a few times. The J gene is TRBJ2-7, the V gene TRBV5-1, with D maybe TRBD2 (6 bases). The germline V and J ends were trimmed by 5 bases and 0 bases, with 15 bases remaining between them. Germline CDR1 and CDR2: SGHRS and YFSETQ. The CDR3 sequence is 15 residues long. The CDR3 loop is CASRPGFGGSYEQYV. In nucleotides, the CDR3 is TGCGCCAGCAGACCAGGGTTCGGGGGCTCCTACGAGCAGTACGTC.

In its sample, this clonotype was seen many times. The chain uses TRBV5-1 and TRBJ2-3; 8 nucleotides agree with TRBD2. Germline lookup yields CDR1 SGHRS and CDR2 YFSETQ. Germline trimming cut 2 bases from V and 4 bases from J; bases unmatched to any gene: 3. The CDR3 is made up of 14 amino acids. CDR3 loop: CASSFYGGADTQYF. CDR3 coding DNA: TGCGCCAGCAGCTTTTACGGGGGGGCAGATACGCAGTATTTT.

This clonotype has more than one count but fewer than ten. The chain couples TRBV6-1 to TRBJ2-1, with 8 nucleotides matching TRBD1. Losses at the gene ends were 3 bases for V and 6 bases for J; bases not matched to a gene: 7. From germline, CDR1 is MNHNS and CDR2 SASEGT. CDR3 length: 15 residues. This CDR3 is CASSEVRTGINEQFF. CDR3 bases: TGTGCCAGCAGTGAGGTACGGACAGGGATCAATGAGCAGTTCTTC.

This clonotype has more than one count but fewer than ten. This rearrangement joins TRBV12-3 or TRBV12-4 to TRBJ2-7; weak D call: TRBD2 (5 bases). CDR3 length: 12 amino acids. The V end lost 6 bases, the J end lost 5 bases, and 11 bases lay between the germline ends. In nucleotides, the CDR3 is TGTGCCAGCAGGGCGGACGGGGACGAGCAGTACGTC. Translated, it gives CASRADGDEQYV.

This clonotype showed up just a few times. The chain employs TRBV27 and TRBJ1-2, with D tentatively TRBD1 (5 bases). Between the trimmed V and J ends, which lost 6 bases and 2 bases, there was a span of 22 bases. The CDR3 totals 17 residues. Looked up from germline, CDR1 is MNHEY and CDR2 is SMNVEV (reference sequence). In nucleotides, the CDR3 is TGTGCCAGCAGCACGCATGCCGACAGTTACTTAAACTATGGCTACACCTTC. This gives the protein CASSTHADSYLNYGYTF.

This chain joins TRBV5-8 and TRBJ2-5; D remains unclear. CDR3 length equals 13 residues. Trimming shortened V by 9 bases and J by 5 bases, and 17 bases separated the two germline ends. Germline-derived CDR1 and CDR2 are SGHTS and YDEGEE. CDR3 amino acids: CANHLPGLETQYF. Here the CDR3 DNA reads TGTGCCAACCATCTTCCGGGTTTGGAGACCCAGTACTTC.

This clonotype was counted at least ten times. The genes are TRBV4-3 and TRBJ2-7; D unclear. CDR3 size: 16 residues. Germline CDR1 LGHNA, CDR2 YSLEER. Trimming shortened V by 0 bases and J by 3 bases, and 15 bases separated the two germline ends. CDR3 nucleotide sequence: TGCGCCAGCAGCCAAGAATGTAGGTCCGACCGCTACGAGCAGTACGTC. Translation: CASSQECRSDRYEQYV.

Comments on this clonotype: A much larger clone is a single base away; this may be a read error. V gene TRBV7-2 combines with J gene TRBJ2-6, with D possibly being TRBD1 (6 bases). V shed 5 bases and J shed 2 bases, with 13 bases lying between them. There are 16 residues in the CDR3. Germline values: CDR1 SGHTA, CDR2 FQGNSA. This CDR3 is CASSTRTVPGANVLTF. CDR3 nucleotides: TGTGCCAGCAGCACCCGGACAGTGCCTGGGGCCAACGTCCTGACTTTC. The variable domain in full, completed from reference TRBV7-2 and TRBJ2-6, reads GAGVSQSPSNKVTEKGKDVELRCDPISGHTALYWYRQSLGQGLEFLIYFQGNSAPDKSGLPSDRFSAERTGGSVSTLTIQRTQQEDSAVYLCASSTRTVPGANVLTFGAGSRLTVL.

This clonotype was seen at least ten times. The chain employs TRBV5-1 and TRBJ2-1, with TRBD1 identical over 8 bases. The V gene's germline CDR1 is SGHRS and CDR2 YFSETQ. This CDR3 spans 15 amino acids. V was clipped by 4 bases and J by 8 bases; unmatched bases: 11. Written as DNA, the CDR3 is TGCGCCAGCAGCCCGGGGCGCTACAGGGGGGATGAGCAGTTCTTC. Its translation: CASSPGRYRGDEQFF.

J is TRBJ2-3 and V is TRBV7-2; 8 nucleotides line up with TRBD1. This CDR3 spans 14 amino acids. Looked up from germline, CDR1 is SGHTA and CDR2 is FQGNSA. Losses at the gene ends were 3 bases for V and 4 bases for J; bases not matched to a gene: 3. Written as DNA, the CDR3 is TGTGCCAGCAGCTTTAGACAGGGGCCAGATACGCAGTATTTT. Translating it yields CASSFRQGPDTQYF.

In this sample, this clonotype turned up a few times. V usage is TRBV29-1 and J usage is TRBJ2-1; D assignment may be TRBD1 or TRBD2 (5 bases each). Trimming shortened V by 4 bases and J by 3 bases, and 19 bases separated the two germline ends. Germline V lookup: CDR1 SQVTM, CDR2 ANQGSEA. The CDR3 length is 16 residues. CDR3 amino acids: CSVGGEAGQIYNEQFF. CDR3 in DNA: TGCAGCGTTGGAGGGGAAGCCGGGCAGATCTACAATGAGCAGTTCTTC.

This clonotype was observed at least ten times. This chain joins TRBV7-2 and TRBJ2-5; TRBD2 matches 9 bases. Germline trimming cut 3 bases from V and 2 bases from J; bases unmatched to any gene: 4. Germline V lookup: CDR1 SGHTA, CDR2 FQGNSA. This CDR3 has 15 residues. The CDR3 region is CASSFQRGAQETQYF. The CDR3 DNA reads TGTGCCAGCAGCTTCCAGCGGGGGGCACAAGAGACCCAGTACTTC.